These 12 T cell receptor beta chains were all obtained from the same sample, sequenced in a study of T cells in Graves' hyperthyroidism and ophthalmopathy. From RNA transcripts, TCR beta CDR3 regions were amplified. HTBI primers drove first-round RT-PCR of the TCR CDR3. TCRdb reprocessed the multiplex PCR reads with MiXCR, giving one entry per CDR3 protein. Altogether around 610,000 distinct CDR3 sequences are present, roughly 14% being singletons, with the ten largest covering roughly 4.3%. The sample consisted of blood. The receptors come from a woman aged 40 to 55 with Graves' ophthalmopathy.

This clonotype was counted many times. V is TRBV28 and J is TRBJ2-4; 7 bases map to TRBD1. J gave up 8 bases and V 1 base, and 5 bases lay outside the gene matches. The CDR3 is 14 residues long. Germline V gene data show CDR1 as MDHEN and CDR2 as SYDVKM. Written as DNA, the CDR3 is TGTGCCAGCAGTTTATCAGACAGGGAATACATTCAGTACTTC. Its translation: CASSLSDREYIQYF.

This clonotype was recorded at least ten times. No conserved phenylalanine or tryptophan is present at the end of the CDR3, so a read error is the likely explanation. The chain combines TRBV28 with TRBJ1-2, with D maybe TRBD1 (5 bases). Deletions cut 4 bases from V and 6 bases from J, with 15 bases between. Germline loops: CDR1 MDHEN, CDR2 SYDVKM. This CDR3 spans 14 amino acids. CDR3 protein: CASSSAPGGDGYTI. The DNA of the CDR3 is TGTGCCAGCAGTTCCGCACCCGGGGGGGATGGCTACACCATC.

This clonotype was detected ten times or more. The chain couples TRBV20-1 to TRBJ2-5, with D unclear. This CDR3 has 12 amino acids. Germline assignment: CDR1 DFQATT and CDR2 SNEGSKA (reference sequence). The germline V and J ends were trimmed by 4 bases and 1 base, with 7 bases remaining between them. CDR3 coding DNA: TGCAGTGCTACGTCGGGCCAAGAGACCCAGTACTTC. Amino acids: CSATSGQETQYF.

This clonotype has at least ten counts. The chain recombines TRBV28 with TRBJ1-5; unclear D gene. The germline V and J ends were trimmed by 3 bases and 0 bases, with 12 bases remaining between them. The CDR3 runs 16 residues. Germline values: CDR1 MDHEN, CDR2 SYDVKM. The CDR3 DNA is TGTGCCAGCAGTTTTTGGGTTGGGAGTAGCAATCAGCCCCAGCATTTT. This encodes CASSFWVGSSNQPQHF. The variable domain in full, with the rest retrieved from reference TRBV28 and TRBJ1-5, is DVKVTQSSRYLVKRTGEKVFLECVQDMDHENMFWYRQDPGLGLRLIYFSYDVKMKEKGDIPEGYSVSREKKERFSLILESASTNQTSMYLCASSFWVGSSNQPQHFGDGTRLSIL.

This clonotype was recorded many times. V is TRBV6-2 or TRBV6-3 and J is TRBJ1-2; TRBD1 aligns across 8 bases. CDR1 is MNHEY, CDR2 SVGEGT, per germline. V lost 5 bases, J lost 7 bases, and 6 bases stayed unmatched. The CDR3 covers 13 residues. The CDR3 nucleotides are TGTGCCAGCAGTCCGACAGGGGAATCTGGCTACACCTTC. Its translation: CASSPTGESGYTF.

This clonotype has ten or more counts. The rearrangement uses TRBV5-1 and TRBJ1-1; the D is unclear. This CDR3 is 12 amino acids long. Trimming cost V 0 bases and J 5 bases, with 5 bases left between them. Germline assignment: CDR1 SGHRS and CDR2 YFSETQ. In nucleotides, the CDR3 is TGCGCCAGCAGCTTGGGCCTAACTGAAGCTTTCTTT. Its translation is CASSLGLTEAFF.

This clonotype was recorded many times. The chain employs TRBV20-1 and TRBJ2-7; 11 bases are shared with TRBD1. In germline, CDR1 is DFQATT, CDR2 SNEGSKA (reference sequence). The CDR3 sequence is 13 residues long. V was clipped by 5 bases and J by 6 bases; unmatched bases: 6. Written as DNA, the CDR3 is TGCAGTGCTTCACCCGGGACAGGGGGCGAGCAGTACTTC. As protein: CSASPGTGGEQYF.

This clonotype was picked up many times. This chain joins TRBV6-2 or TRBV6-3 and TRBJ2-5; the D gene is possibly TRBD2 (6 bases). Trimming shortened V by 0 bases and J by 7 bases, and 12 bases separated the two germline ends. The CDR3 totals 14 residues. Germline V gene sequence: CDR1 MNHEY, CDR2 SVGEGT. In DNA, the CDR3 is TGTGCCAGCAGTTACTCGACTCTCGGGGGGACCCAGTACTTC. It is translated as CASSYSTLGGTQYF.

The sample holds many counts of this clonotype. This chain joins TRBV6-1 and TRBJ2-2, with a possible D match to TRBD1 (6 bases). The CDR3 sequence is 14 residues long. The V end lost 6 bases, the J end lost 4 bases, and 12 bases lay between the germline ends. CDR1 and CDR2 from the germline V gene are MNHNS and SASEGT. CDR3 coding DNA: TGTGCCAGCAGGGGACAACCGAGCACCGGGGAGCTGTTTTTT. It encodes CASRGQPSTGELFF.

On this clonotype: This may stem from a read error, because a much larger clone lies one nucleotide away. The rearrangement joins TRBV28 to TRBJ1-5; tentative D call: TRBD1 (5 bases). The CDR3 consists of 15 residues. Germline CDR1 and CDR2: MDHEN and SYDVKM. V was trimmed by 5 bases and J by 14 bases, leaving 25 bases between them. In DNA form, the CDR3 reads TGTGCCAGCAGTCCCCTGGCAGGCGCTCAGGGACCCAAGCATTTT. Residues: CASSPLAGAQGPKHF.

This clonotype showed up just a few times. The V and J genes are TRBV20-1 and TRBJ2-7; TRBD2 is a possible D gene (5 bases). The CDR3 consists of 12 residues. The germline V and J ends were trimmed by 4 bases and 5 bases, with 12 bases remaining between them. Germline CDR1 is DFQATT and CDR2 is SNEGSKA (reference sequence). Written as DNA, the CDR3 is TGCAGTGCTACCCGGGCGGGCCACGAGCAGTACTTC. Residues: CSATRAGHEQYF.

The chain carries TRBV13 and TRBJ2-7; D is unresolved. Germline V gene data show CDR1 as PRHDT and CDR2 as FYEKMQ (reference sequence). The CDR3 length is 15 residues. Trimming left V 4 bases short and J 2 bases short, with 15 bases between. The CDR3 loop reads CASSSLGSPTYEQYF. The CDR3 nucleotides are TGTGCCAGCAGCTCCCTGGGTTCCCCAACCTACGAGCAGTACTTC.